A selection of T cell receptor beta chains follows, all from one sample in a study of T cells in Graves' hyperthyroidism and ophthalmopathy. TCRdb called the multiplex PCR reads again in MiXCR, with one record for every CDR3 protein. The table shows some 570,000 distinct CDR3 sequences, with 14% occurring only once. The sequencing input was blood. Source of these receptors: a woman aged 18-29 years with Graves' ophthalmopathy. Both conserved end residues are part of each CDR3. D genes are given only for firm matches. Clone size, where shown, is once, few, many, or a class for clones that have expanded.

TRBJ2-1 | NA | TRBV9 | NA | CASSVSGTGSFNEQFF | TGTGCCAGCAGCGTAAGCGGCACAGGGTCGTTCAATGAGCAGTTCTTC
TRBJ2-1 | NA | TRBV4-2 | NA | CASSHGGERLGEQFF | TGTGCCAGCAGCCATGGAGGAGAGCGGCTGGGTGAGCAGTTCTTC
TRBJ2-3 | TRBD2 | TRBV28 | many | CASSGGVGGGDTDTQYF | TGTGCCAGCAGCGGAGGCGTAGGCGGGGGGGACACAGATACGCAGTATTTT
TRBJ2-3 | NA | TRBV24-1 | many | CAAKGTADTQYF | TGTGCCGCCAAAGGGACCGCAGATACGCAGTATTTT
TRBJ2-1 | NA | TRBV24-1 | many | CATSVARETKYNEQFF | TGTGCCACCAGTGTGGCCCGGGAAACCAAATACAATGAGCAGTTCTTC
TRBJ1-6 | TRBD1 | TRBV7-2 | NA | CASSSGGLRNSPLHF | TGTGCCAGCAGCTCAGGGGGCTTGCGTAATTCACCCCTCCACTTT
TRBJ2-5 | TRBD2 | TRBV18 | few | CASSPGLLLETQYF | TGTGCCAGCTCACCGGGACTATTGCTAGAGACCCAGTACTTC
TRBJ1-2 | NA | TRBV2 | many | CASSEALRKEGYTF | TGTGCCAGCAGTGAAGCGCTTCGGAAAGAGGGCTACACCTTC
TRBJ2-1 | NA | TRBV6-2/TRBV6-3 | many | CASMDTGHNEQFF | TGTGCCAGCATGGACACGGGGCACAATGAGCAGTTCTTC
TRBJ2-2 | TRBD1 | TRBV7-9 | NA | CASLRAPIGTALEELFF | TGTGCCAGCCTAAGAGCCCCAATCGGGACAGCCCTCGAGGAGCTGTTTTTT
TRBJ1-2 | NA | TRBV27 | many | CASALRGNYGYTF | TGTGCCAGCGCCCTGAGGGGAAACTATGGCTACACCTTC
TRBJ2-3 | TRBD2 | TRBV11-2 | many | CASSLLRLAGVGADTQYF | TGTGCCAGCAGCTTACTGCGGCTAGCGGGAGTAGGTGCAGATACGCAGTATTTT
TRBJ2-5 | TRBD2 | TRBV9 | many | CASSELGTSERETQYF | TGTGCCAGCAGCGAGCTCGGGACTAGCGAGAGAGAGACCCAGTACTTC
TRBJ2-7 | TRBD1 | TRBV12-3/TRBV12-4 | many | CASSRRQGMDPEQYF | TGTGCCAGCAGTCGCCGACAGGGGATGGACCCCGAGCAGTACTTC
TRBJ2-1 | NA | TRBV7-2 | once | CASSSTGYSYNEQFF | TGTGCCAGCAGCTCCACAGGATACTCCTACAATGAGCAGTTCTTC
TRBJ2-1 | TRBD2 | TRBV20-1 | NA | CSATRDYQNNEQFF | TGCAGTGCTACAAGGGACTACCAAAACAATGAGCAGTTCTTC
TRBJ2-2 | NA | TRBV6-1 | few | CASSEGPPNTGELFF | TGTGCCAGCAGTGAGGGACCACCAAACACCGGGGAGCTGTTTTTT
TRBJ2-1 | TRBD1 | TRBV6-5 | many | CASSYSGTGGYEQFF | TGTGCCAGCAGTTACTCCGGGACAGGGGGCTATGAGCAGTTCTTC
TRBJ2-2 | NA | TRBV6-1 | few | CASILGLRGGTGELFF | TGTGCCAGCATCCTCGGACTAAGAGGGGGAACCGGGGAGCTGTTTTTT
TRBJ1-2 | NA | TRBV5-8 | many | CASSRGPTNYGYTF | TGTGCCAGCAGCCGGGGGCCGACTAACTATGGCTACACCTTC
TRBJ1-6 | NA | TRBV19 | NA | CAVRAENSPLHF | TGTGCCGTTCGGGCCGAAAATTCACCCCTCCACTTT
TRBJ1-3 | NA | TRBV28 | many | CASSLVRTLGNTIYF | TGTGCCAGCAGTTTAGTTCGGACACTCGGAAACACCATATATTTT
TRBJ2-7 | TRBD2 | TRBV6-1 | NA | CASWDLAGVVYEQYF | TGTGCCAGCTGGGACTTAGCGGGAGTTGTTTACGAGCAGTACTTC
TRBJ1-2 | NA | TRBV28 | NA | CASRPRGEFNYGYAF | TGTGCCAGCAGGCCCCGGGGGGAGTTTAACTATGGCTACGCCTTC
TRBJ1-3 | NA | TRBV7-2 | many | CASSARLSSGNTIYF | TGTGCCAGCAGCGCCCGACTGAGCTCTGGAAACACCATATATTTT
TRBJ2-2 | TRBD1 | TRBV3-1 | NA | CASSQDPPLYRDSTGELFF | TGTGCCAGCAGCCAAGACCCCCCATTGTATCGGGACAGTACCGGGGAGCTGTTTTTT
TRBJ2-1 | NA | TRBV7-9 | many | CASSLGTRNEQFF | TGTGCCAGCAGCTTGGGTACTAGAAATGAGCAGTTCTTC
TRBJ2-3 | NA | TRBV12-3/TRBV12-4 | few | CASNGGTDRQYF | TGTGCCAGCAACGGCGGCACAGATAGGCAGTATTTT
TRBJ2-7 | NA | TRBV28 | many | CASRGEGRSYEQYF | TGTGCCAGCAGGGGTGAGGGCCGCTCCTACGAGCAGTACTTC
TRBJ1-2 | NA | TRBV2 | NA | CASSPGTSGYTF | TGTGCCAGCAGTCCGGGGACTAGCGGCTACACCTTC
TRBJ2-1 | NA | TRBV20-1 | NA | CSARAAGGDRANLRCYNEQFF | TGCAGTGCTAGGGCAGCGGGAGGGGACAGGGCTAATTTAAGGTGCTACAATGAGCAGTTCTTC
TRBJ2-2 | TRBD2 | TRBV20-1 | many | CSARDRAGALSTGELFF | TGCAGTGCTAGAGATCGAGCGGGAGCTCTGAGCACCGGGGAGCTGTTTTTT
TRBJ2-5 | NA | TRBV12-3/TRBV12-4 | many | CASRRGLKETQYF | TGTGCCAGCAGGAGGGGACTGAAAGAGACCCAGTACTTC
TRBJ1-2 | NA | TRBV30 | many | CVSEGNRFPSGYTF | TGTGTCTCGGAGGGTAACAGATTTCCGTCCGGCTACACCTTC
TRBJ2-7 | TRBD1 | TRBV7-2 | many | CASSLEGQGAYEQYF | TGTGCCAGCAGCTTAGAGGGACAGGGGGCCTACGAGCAGTACTTC
TRBJ1-1 | NA | TRBV10-3 | many | CAISESSSHQAFGGTEAFF | TGTGCCATCAGTGAGTCTTCTTCTCACCAGGCTTTTGGTGGCACTGAAGCTTTCTTT
TRBJ2-3 | TRBD2 | TRBV28 | many | CASPPLGLAGVSADTQYF | TGTGCCAGCCCCCCTCTCGGACTAGCGGGAGTGTCTGCAGATACGCAGTATTTT